Detailed here is one TCR beta chain. The entry originates in a study of blood T cell repertoires in COVID-19. Study-level information: Donors in the United States, Italy and Spain gave samples during acute or convalescent COVID-19. T cells, B-cell-depleted T cells, or PBMCs provided the cDNA or gDNA that served as material.

Authors' methods: Amplifying reference gene primers gave estimates of nucleated cell counts. Some clones are missing from TCRdb's copy, which holds only in-frame ones; the method was immunoSEQ multiplex PCR. That table supplies the V and J calls and clone size; D and trimming were determined from the DNA. The data show nearly 100,000 clones, approximately 84% seen once. CDR1 is SGHKS, CDR2 YYEKEE, per germline (reference sequence). The CDR3 sequence is 12 residues long. V was cut by 3 bases and J by 0 bases, with 4 bases left in between. The sequence was obtained from a woman in her sixties or seventies with acute or convalescent COVID-19. The rearrangement links TRBV5-5 to TRBJ2-7; no firm D call. Sample: peripheral blood. CDR3 protein: CASSWSSYEQYF. DNA of the CDR3: TGTGCCAGCAGCTGGAGCTCCTACGAGCAGTACTTC.